This entry features one T cell receptor (beta chain) sequence. Its antigen specificity is not known. There are no base qualities to consult, and no much larger clone falls within one base. Each collaborating institution followed its own protocols to collect whole blood in K2EDTA tubes. For TCRbeta analysis, collaborators shipped samples in one of three forms: frozen whole blood, isolated PBMCs, or DNA extracted from either of those sample types. The data were taken from a study of blood T cell repertoires in COVID-19 (dated by TCRdb to 2020 to 2021). Study-wide context: Collaborator samples came from the United States, Italy and Spain and covered acute and convalescent phases of COVID-19. The material from the prospective study consisted of cDNA or gDNA derived from T cells, B-cell-depleted T cells, or PBMCs. The repertoires were released in a freely available public database intended as a resource for research on the immune response to SARS-CoV-2. The sample metadata nearly always contained a de-identified subject ID, COVID-19 status, age in years and sex. Subjects who had been exposed to COVID-19, were actively infected with it, or had recovered from it provided the deeply sampled blood TCRbeta repertoires that made up the dataset. Samples came from the ongoing ImmuneRACE study (first 160 participants) plus 1,254 subjects from 6 global collaborators. HLA class I and class II types, where available, came from metadata supplied by the sample provider rather than from assay-based typing.

Study-wide conclusions, independent of this receptor: The amount of clinical and demographic metadata varied by source and participant and was provided uncurated.

TCRbeta CDR3 regions were amplified from genomic DNA by means of the immunoSEQ Assay, a bias-controlled multiplex PCR. The original pipeline was this. Within the assay, amplification of reference gene primers was used to estimate how many nucleated cells each sample contained. To quantify the absolute abundance of each unique TCRbeta CDR3 rearrangement, sequence reads were collapsed and filtered. For each sample, productive Simpson clonality was calculated as the square root of Simpson's diversity index across productive rearrangements. TCRdb took this table from immuneACCESS and kept in-frame rearrangements with V and J called. Such tables lack part of the clones; where checked against another copy, unresolved V genes explain under half of the gap, and the rest is unexplained. That table gives V, J and clone size, and the DNA gave D and trimming. The sample yields about 300,000 clones; about nine tenths were counted once. The ten largest clonotypes hold roughly 2.1% of the sample.

The CDR3 sequence holds 14 residues, the cysteine and phenylalanine included. This entry keeps only the CDR3 DNA: 42 bases, framed from base 1. Looking up the germline V gene yields CDR1 SGHRS and CDR2 YFSETQ. V loses 0 bases of germline sequence and J loses 9 bases, and the interval between the two ends is 10 bases. Sample: peripheral blood. The sequence links TRBV5-1 to TRBJ1-6, with no confidently assigned D gene. The source of this sequence is a young man with active or convalescent COVID-19. The CDR3 in this case is CASSLVPGASPLHF. The DNA sequence is TGCGCCAGCAGCTTGGTTCCGGGAGCTTCACCCCTCCACTTT.